Below, 30 T cell receptor beta chains from the same sample are listed, as sequenced in a study of blood T cell repertoires in COVID-19. TCRdb keeps only in-frame clones here, not all; method: immunoSEQ multiplex PCR. The sample holds 150,000 to 200,000 clones; approximately 90% are singletons and the top ten take roughly 0.8%. What was sequenced was PBMCs or T cells enriched from blood (not recorded which). The receptors shown here come from a woman younger than 30 who had recovered from COVID-19.

This chain uses TRBV6-5 with TRBJ2-2; 9 bases are shared with TRBD2. Trimming at V came to 6 bases and at J to 0 bases, leaving 2 bases not matched to a gene. CDR1 is MNHEY and CDR2 is SVGAGI in the germline V gene. The length of the CDR3 is 15 residues. The CDR3 nucleotides are TGTGCCAGCAGGGCGGGAGGGCCGAACACCGGGGAGCTGTTTTTT. Its protein is CASRAGGPNTGELFF.

The chain uses TRBV6-2 or TRBV6-3 and TRBJ1-1; no definite D call. This CDR3 spans 14 amino acids. Trimming took off 5 bases at V and 1 base at J, with 11 bases between the two ends. Germline V gene lookup returns CDR1 MNHEY and CDR2 SVGEGT. The CDR3 reads CASSTPPGNTEAFF. The CDR3 DNA reads as TGTGCCAGCAGTACTCCCCCGGGGAACACTGAAGCTTTCTTT.

The chain links TRBV13 to TRBJ2-7; TRBD2 agrees at 12 bases. The germline V gene has CDR1 PRHDT and CDR2 FYEKMQ (reference sequence). CDR3 length equals 16 residues. V lost 5 bases, J lost 4 bases, and 9 bases stayed unmatched. CDR3 in amino acids: CASSPDETSGRYEQYF. CDR3 coding DNA: TGTGCCAGCAGCCCGGATGAGACTAGCGGGAGATACGAGCAGTACTTC.

This sequence joins TRBV2 and TRBJ2-7; perhaps TRBD2 as D (6 bases). Germline V gene data show CDR1 as SNHLY and CDR2 as FYNNEI. The CDR3 spans 14 residues. V lost 7 bases and J 0 bases, leaving 13 bases between the germline ends. As DNA, the CDR3 is TGTGCCAGCATGGAGGGCAGTCCCTCCTACGAGCAGTACTTC. Translation: CASMEGSPSYEQYF. Supplemented by reference TRBV2 and TRBJ2-7, the full variable domain reads EPEVTQTPSHQVTQMGQEVILRCVPISNHLYFYWYRQILGQKVEFLVSFYNNEISEKSEIFDDQFSVERPDGSNFTLKIRSTKLEDSAMYFCASMEGSPSYEQYFGPGTRLTVT.

This clone is a singleton in its sample. The chain uses TRBV9 and TRBJ2-7; D is perhaps TRBD1 (6 bases). In germline, CDR1 is SGDLS, CDR2 YYNGEE. Trimming left V 3 bases short and J 0 bases short, with 13 bases between. The CDR3 is made up of 15 amino acids. CDR3 bases: TGTGCCAGCAGCGCCCGGGGACAAAGCTCCTACGAGCAGTACTTC. Translation gives CASSARGQSSYEQYF. Full variable domain (missing parts from reference TRBV9 and TRBJ2-7): DSGVTQTPKHLITATGQRVTLRCSPRSGDLSVYWYQQSLDQGLQFLIQYYNGEERAKGNILERFSAQQFPDLHSELNLSSLELGDSALYFCASSARGQSSYEQYFGPGTRLTVT.

The rearrangement uses TRBV5-4 and TRBJ1-1, with 8 bases identical to TRBD1. CDR1 and CDR2 from the germline V gene are SGHNT and YYREEE (reference sequence). The CDR3 is made up of 16 amino acids. The V segment lost 7 bases and the J segment 3 bases; nucleotides outside the gene matches: 14. The CDR3 protein is CASGPITGGGYTEAFF. The CDR3 DNA is TGTGCCAGCGGACCGATTACAGGGGGAGGGTACACTGAAGCTTTCTTT.

This chain connects TRBV5-4 to TRBJ2-7; 8 nucleotides align to TRBD2. CDR3 length equals 14 residues. Trimming at V came to 3 bases and at J to 7 bases, leaving 9 bases not matched to a gene. Germline V gene data show CDR1 as SGHNT and CDR2 as YYREEE (reference sequence). CDR3 residues: CASSSVGRAWEQYF. CDR3 coding DNA: TGTGCCAGCAGCTCGGTCGGGAGGGCCTGGGAGCAGTACTTC.

About this clone itself: The junction departs from the called germline gene at one end, perhaps through a read error. The chain recombines TRBV18 with TRBJ2-6; 12 bases agree with TRBD2. The CDR3 spans 20 residues. CDR1 and CDR2 (germline): KGHSH, LQKENI. The DNA for the CDR3 is TGTGCCAGCTCATCGACGGGACTAGCGGGTCTCGTCCCTGGAGCCAACGTCCTGACTTTC. This sequence encodes CASSSTGLAGLVPGANVLTF.

The J gene is TRBJ2-7, the V gene TRBV5-1, with a tentative D call TRBD1 (6 bases). This CDR3 contains 13 residues. Germline V CDR1 and CDR2: SGHRS, YFSETQ. V was trimmed by 4 bases and J by 2 bases, leaving 10 bases between them. The CDR3 DNA reads as TGCGCCAGCAGCGTTACAGGGACCTACGAGCAGTACTTC. Its translation: CASSVTGTYEQYF.

This sequence joins TRBV7-2 and TRBJ2-5; 8 nucleotides match TRBD1. Germline CDR1 reads SGHTA; CDR2 reads FQGNSA. The junction had 14 bases not matched to a gene; V was cut back by 5 bases and J by 3 bases. This CDR3 has 17 amino acids. In DNA, the CDR3 is TGTGCCAGCAGCCTTCTTTGGACAGGGCTAAGGGAAGAGACCCAGTACTTC. Encoded protein: CASSLLWTGLREETQYF.

The chain couples TRBV28 to TRBJ1-1, with D hard to call. Looked up from germline, CDR1 is MDHEN and CDR2 is SYDVKM. Trimming removed 5 bases from V and 8 bases from J, with 15 bases in between. The length of the CDR3 is 13 residues. This CDR3 reads CASSRPRRGEAFF. CDR3 DNA sequence: TGTGCCAGCAGTAGGCCCCGGCGGGGAGAAGCTTTCTTT.

The V and J genes are TRBV9 and TRBJ2-7; 14 bases line up with TRBD2. Looked up from germline, CDR1 is SGDLS and CDR2 is YYNGEE. J was trimmed by 7 bases and V by 6 bases; bases with no gene match: 9. The length of the CDR3 is 15 residues. CDR3 nucleotide sequence: TGTGCCAGCAATTACGGGACTAGCGGGAGTGGGGAGCAGTACTTC. Residues: CASNYGTSGSGEQYF.

The CDR3: CASSVLRGEKKPQHF. For the CDR3, the DNA is TGTGCCAGCAGCGTCCTCCGGGGGGAAAAGAAGCCCCAGCATTTT. The chain carries TRBV2 and TRBJ1-5; the D gene is possibly TRBD1 (5 bases). CDR3 length: 15 amino acids. Between the trimmed V and J ends, which lost 6 bases and 8 bases, there was a span of 20 bases. CDR1 and CDR2 from the germline V gene are SNHLY and FYNNEI.

The chain employs TRBV7-9 and TRBJ2-3; no definite D call. Germline CDR1 and CDR2: SEHNR and FQNEAQ (reference sequence). The CDR3 length is 14 residues. The germline V and J ends were trimmed by 4 bases and 0 bases, with 8 bases remaining between them. The CDR3 bases are TGTGCCAGCAGCTCGCAGATTAGCACAGATACGCAGTATTTT. Amino acids: CASSSQISTDTQYF.

This rearrangement joins TRBV28 to TRBJ2-2; 7 bases match TRBD1. The CDR3 loop spans 19 amino acids. Losses at the gene ends were 6 bases for V and 0 bases for J; bases not matched to a gene: 16. Germline V CDR1 and CDR2: MDHEN, SYDVKM. The chain's CDR3 is CASSVNSAWGQPNTGELFF. CDR3 coding DNA: TGTGCCAGCAGCGTAAATTCCGCTTGGGGACAGCCGAACACCGGGGAGCTGTTTTTT. The variable domain in full, completed from reference TRBV28 and TRBJ2-2, reads DVKVTQSSRYLVKRTGEKVFLECVQDMDHENMFWYRQDPGLGLRLIYFSYDVKMKEKGDIPEGYSVSREKKERFSLILESASTNQTSMYLCASSVNSAWGQPNTGELFFGEGSRLTVL.

This chain connects TRBV13 to TRBJ1-1, with D uncertain. The CDR3 covers 13 residues. V was clipped by 0 bases and J by 7 bases, with 9 bases between them. Germline assignment: CDR1 PRHDT and CDR2 FYEKMQ (reference sequence). CDR3 protein: CASSLGGRLEAFF. The CDR3 DNA reads TGTGCCAGCAGCTTAGGTGGGCGTCTTGAAGCTTTCTTT.

The CDR3 sequence: CASSNGLLGSSYNEQFF. DNA for the CDR3: TGTGCCAGCAGCAACGGTCTGCTCGGGAGCTCCTACAATGAGCAGTTCTTC. The genes are TRBV5-6 and TRBJ2-1; a weak D match, TRBD2 (6 bases). Trimming removed 4 bases from V and 0 bases from J, with 17 bases in between. The CDR3 is 17 residues long. Germline V gene lookup returns CDR1 SGHDT and CDR2 YYEEEE.

The V call is TRBV7-3, the J call TRBJ1-2; D uncertain. Germline V gene data show CDR1 as SGHTA and CDR2 as FQGTGA. The length of the CDR3 is 12 residues. V lost 8 bases and J lost 8, with 15 bases in between. The CDR3 sequence: CASHPPAGGYTF. For the CDR3, the DNA is TGTGCCAGCCACCCCCCAGCCGGGGGCTACACCTTC. Full variable domain (rest looked up from reference TRBV7-3 and TRBJ1-2): GAGVSQTPSNKVTEKGKYVELRCDPISGHTALYWYRQSLGQGPEFLIYFQGTGAADDSGLPNDRFFAVRPEGSVSTLKIQRTERGDSAVYLCASHPPAGGYTFGSGTRLTVV.

The chain combines TRBV28 with TRBJ1-5, with 7 bases fitting TRBD1. CDR3 length equals 18 residues. CDR1 is MDHEN, CDR2 SYDVKM, per germline. V lost 4 bases and J lost 0; bases outside the gene matches: 12. The chain's CDR3 is CASSSPRGVGNSNQPQHF. For the CDR3, the DNA is TGTGCCAGCAGTTCCCCCAGGGGGGTTGGGAATAGCAATCAGCCCCAGCATTTT.

The chain employs TRBV6-5 and TRBJ2-2, with 7 bases fitting TRBD1. This CDR3 comprises 16 residues. The germline V gene has CDR1 MNHEY and CDR2 SVGAGI. The ends lost 0 bases at V and 7 bases at J; junction bases unmatched: 8. The CDR3 DNA follows: TGTGCCAGCAGTTACTCGATTATGTCAGGGGGCGGGGAGCTGTTTTTT. It specifies CASSYSIMSGGGELFF.

The chain has TRBV2 and TRBJ2-7, with a weak D call TRBD2 (6 bases). Germline loops: CDR1 SNHLY, CDR2 FYNNEI. Trimming pared 4 bases from V and 3 bases from J, leaving 13 bases between. The CDR3 length is 14 residues. DNA for the CDR3: TGTGCCAGCAGTGCAGGAGGGACTCTCTACGAGCAGTACTTC. Translating gives CASSAGGTLYEQYF.

The V gene is TRBV19, the J gene TRBJ2-7; D is unresolved. The germline V gene encodes CDR1 LNHDA and CDR2 SQIVND (reference sequence). The CDR3 totals 14 residues. V lost 2 bases, J lost 4 bases, and 12 bases lay in between. Here the CDR3 DNA reads TGTGCCAGTAGTATAACAGTCGTTCAATACGAGCAGTACTTC. It translates to CASSITVVQYEQYF. The full variable domain, in which reference TRBV19 and TRBJ2-7 provide the parts outside the CDR3, is DGGITQSPKYLFRKEGQNVTLSCEQNLNHDAMYWYRQDPGQGLRLIYYSQIVNDFQKGDIAEGYSVSREKKESFPLTVTSAQKNPTAFYLCASSITVVQYEQYFGPGTRLTVT.

The chain uses TRBV28 and TRBJ2-7, with a tentative D call TRBD1 (6 bases). This CDR3 contains 17 residues. V was pared by 5 bases and J by 1 base, with 21 bases between. CDR1 is MDHEN, CDR2 SYDVKM, per germline. This CDR3 reads CASSTPWVGQVSYEQYF. CDR3 DNA sequence: TGTGCCAGCAGTACGCCCTGGGTGGGACAAGTATCCTACGAGCAGTACTTC. Filled out from reference TRBV28 and TRBJ2-7, the complete variable domain reads DVKVTQSSRYLVKRTGEKVFLECVQDMDHENMFWYRQDPGLGLRLIYFSYDVKMKEKGDIPEGYSVSREKKERFSLILESASTNQTSMYLCASSTPWVGQVSYEQYFGPGTRLTVT.

The chain combines TRBV11-2 with TRBJ2-7; 10 bases match TRBD2. The CDR3 is made up of 15 amino acids. CDR1 SGHAT and CDR2 FQNNGV come from the germline V gene. Trimming took 5 bases from V and 4 from J; bases not matched to a gene: 8. CDR3: CASSAGTSEQYEQYF. CDR3 DNA sequence: TGTGCCAGCAGCGCTGGGACTAGCGAGCAGTACGAGCAGTACTTC.

This sequence joins TRBV27 and TRBJ1-1; no firm D call. The CDR3 is 14 amino acids. CDR1 and CDR2 from the germline V gene are MNHEY and SMNVEV (reference sequence). V was clipped by 6 bases and J by 1 base, with 12 bases between them. Here the CDR3 DNA reads TGTGCCAGCAGCCTGCTAGAATCGAACACTGAAGCTTTCTTT. Translating gives CASSLLESNTEAFF.

The gene calls are TRBV12-5 and TRBJ2-5; TRBD1 is a possible D gene (6 bases). The CDR3 extends over 14 amino acids. Trimming took off 4 bases at V and 1 base at J, with 10 bases between the two ends. CDR1 LGHNT and CDR2 FRNRAP come from the germline V gene. CDR3 sequence: CASGSGTLQETQYF. The CDR3 region has the DNA TGTGCTAGTGGTTCGGGGACACTCCAAGAGACCCAGTACTTC.

This sequence joins TRBV6-5 and TRBJ2-2, with D possibly being TRBD2 (5 bases). This CDR3 is built from 13 residues. Germline V gives CDR1 MNHEY, CDR2 SVGAGI. V was shortened by 7 bases and J by 0 bases, with 6 bases between the two germline ends. The chain's CDR3 is CASNSANTGELFF. CDR3 nucleotides: TGTGCCAGCAATAGCGCGAACACCGGGGAGCTGTTTTTT.

The chain combines TRBV7-9 with TRBJ1-1, with D possibly TRBD1 on 5 matching bases. Trimming took 2 bases from V and 8 from J, leaving 15 bases between them. Germline CDR1 and CDR2: SEHNR and FQNEAQ (reference sequence). This CDR3 contains 14 residues. The CDR3 coding sequence is TGTGCCAGCAGCTTACGCGATTGGGGGGACGAAGCTTTCTTT. The encoded protein is CASSLRDWGDEAFF.

This clone has a single count. The chain joins TRBV23-1 to TRBJ2-7; D uncertain. TRBV23-1 carries the ORF label, with uncertain function. The CDR3 runs to 12 residues. V lost 5 bases and J lost 4, with 9 bases in between. As DNA, the CDR3 is TGCGCCAGCAGTATACTCTGTTACGAGCAGTACTTC. This gives the protein CASSILCYEQYF.

The rearrangement links TRBV14 to TRBJ2-1, with 13 bases aligning to TRBD2. V was pared by 2 bases and J by 7 bases, with 11 bases of the junction left unmatched. The CDR3 totals 18 residues. Per germline, CDR1 SGHDN and CDR2 FVKESK. The CDR3: CASSQILGLAGNVNEQFF. The CDR3 DNA reads TGTGCCAGCAGCCAAATCCTGGGACTAGCGGGAAATGTGAATGAGCAGTTCTTC.